This T cell receptor (beta chain) is drawn from a study of PD-L1 blockade in urothelial cancer (dated by TCRdb to the late 2010s). With regard to the full study: All patients started therapy around 2014 and received atezolizumab 1,200 mg intravenously every 3 weeks. About 90% of the roughly 29 patients were males with bladder-origin urothelial cancer, and 18 of 29 reported a prior smoking history. Patients had an ECOG performance status of 0 or 1 and had received between 0 and 3 prior chemotherapy regimens. Blood samples were analyzed 3 weeks after the start of treatment (second dose) and 6 weeks after the start of treatment. Blood samples gave a median of about 130,000 T cells and 80,000 or so unique TCRs, with a median clonality of approximately 0.08. The study was an exploratory multi-omic analysis of somatic, immune and clinical correlates of response to PD-L1 blockade with atezolizumab in urothelial cancer. TCR sequencing covered pretreatment tumor samples and matched, serially collected peripheral blood taken before and after atezolizumab treatment. Durable clinical benefit was defined as a progression-free survival longer than 6 months, and TCR features were additionally tested against progression-free survival and overall survival. Whole exome sequencing and RNA sequencing of pretreatment tumors were performed alongside TCR sequencing in the same patients. Eight to ten patients achieved durable clinical benefit and about 22 did not. Pretreatment blood TCR-seq was available for 27 to 30 patients, at least one posttreatment blood collection was obtained for about 24 patients, and tumor TCR-seq was available for about 24 patients. The research as a whole found: At 3 weeks after the start of treatment, tumor-associated TCR clones in peripheral blood had expanded more in patients with durable benefit (n of about 21, p = 0.022). A pretreatment peripheral blood TCR clonality below the median was linked to improved progression-free and overall survival. Because the sample size was small (n of about 29) and many of the analyses were exploratory, the results are meant to be hypothesis-generating.

A word on this clone: Its specific antigen is unknown. Per-base quality was not reported, and no clone a single base away is much larger than it.

To estimate absolute template abundance from read counts, synthetic TCR analog templates were spiked into each PCR. The immunoSEQ assay was used to amplify TCRbeta CDR3 regions from genomic DNA with bias-controlled V and J gene primers. Sequencing of rearranged TCRbeta segments was performed at approximately 20X coverage. The study's processing was this. Clustering was used to correct sequencing errors, and CDR3s were annotated against IMGT to assign V, D and J genes. Out-of-frame and stop-codon sequences were excluded, and only productive TCRbeta rearrangements were used in downstream analyses. To compute clonality, Shannon entropy was normalized by the log of the number of unique productive sequences and then subtracted from one. Fisher's exact test with Benjamini-Hochberg correction, at a threshold of adjusted p below 0.01, was used to find clones that differed between time points or between blood and tumor. Entries here come from immuneACCESS through TCRdb and include only in-frame sequences with V and J called. Some clones fail to appear in such tables; in the studies checked, an unresolved V gene covers under half of the shortfall, and the cause of the remainder is unknown. V and J calls and clone size are given by that table; D and trimming were obtained from the DNA. The sample table lists roughly 120,000 clones, around 89% of them with a count of one. About 1.8% of the sample belongs to the ten largest clones.

What the time point label conveys for this sample: peripheral blood 6 weeks after treatment start. The cohort comprised approximately 30 patients with locally advanced or metastatic urothelial carcinoma treated at Memorial Sloan Kettering on a trial protocol. Peripheral blood mononuclear cells were collected pretreatment and during treatment, with between 1 and 8 total time points per patient. The Qiagen DNeasy Blood extraction kit was used to purify genomic DNA from total PBMCs and from tumor samples. PBMCs were collected pretreatment and during treatment and were isolated and stored as previously described. This receptor was obtained from a man aged 60 to 75 with urothelial cancer. This sample comprised PBMCs, obtained around atezolizumab (anti-PD-L1) treatment.

The DNA is TGCAGCGTTGAAGCCCTAGCGAGTGGGGCCAACGTCCTGACTTTC. Its translation reads: CSVEALASGANVLTF. In this chain, TRBV29-1 is recombined with TRBJ2-6; the D region possibly corresponds to TRBD2 (6 bases align). From cysteine to phenylalanine, the CDR3 is 15 amino acids long. The CDR3 DNA has 45 bases and is translated from base 1. Via the germline V gene, CDR1 is SQVTM and CDR2 ANQGSEA. V was cut back by 1 base and J by 3 bases, leaving a gap of 10 bases between them.